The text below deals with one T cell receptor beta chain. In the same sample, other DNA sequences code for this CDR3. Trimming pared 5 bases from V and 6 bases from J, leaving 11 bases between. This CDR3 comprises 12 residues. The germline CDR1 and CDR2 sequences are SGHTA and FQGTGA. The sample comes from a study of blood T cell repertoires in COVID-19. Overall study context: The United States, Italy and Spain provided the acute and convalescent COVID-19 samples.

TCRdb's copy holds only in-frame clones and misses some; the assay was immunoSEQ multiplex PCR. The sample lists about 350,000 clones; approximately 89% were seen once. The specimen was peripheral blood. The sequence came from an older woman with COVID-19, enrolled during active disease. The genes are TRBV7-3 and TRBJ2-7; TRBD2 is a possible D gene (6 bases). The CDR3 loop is CASSLGGSEQYF. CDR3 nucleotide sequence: TGTGCCAGCAGCCTCGGAGGGAGCGAGCAGTACTTC.